The entry that follows covers one T cell receptor (beta chain) sequence. Its antigen is unknown. Using immunoSEQ multiplex PCR, the repertoire was profiled, and TCRdb retains in-frame clones only, with some absent. Among about 820,000 clones listed, about 91% were seen once. CD45RO negativity and positive selection for CCR7 defined naive CD8 cells, a population that excluded terminally differentiated effector memory CD45RA+ cells. Donors were Caucasian adults residing in Nashville, Tennessee, USA. The data belong to a study of shared clonotypes between healthy human individuals. Study-wide findings and caveats: There were few donors, and this limited the genetic and exposure-history diversity represented. The naive CD4 repertoires of a few donors were compared, and around 4.9% of clonotypes were shared.

Germline assignment: CDR1 SQVTM and CDR2 ANQGSEA. This CDR3 has 13 amino acids. V was clipped by 6 bases and J by 1 base; unmatched bases: 4. The specimen was naive CD8+ T cells sorted from blood. The chain is built from TRBV29-1 and TRBJ2-3, with 7 nucleotides matching TRBD1. This clonotype was obtained from a man younger than 40 in good health. CDR3 sequence reads: CSVTGVRTDTQYF. DNA of the CDR3: TGCAGCGTCACAGGGGTACGCACAGATACGCAGTATTTT.